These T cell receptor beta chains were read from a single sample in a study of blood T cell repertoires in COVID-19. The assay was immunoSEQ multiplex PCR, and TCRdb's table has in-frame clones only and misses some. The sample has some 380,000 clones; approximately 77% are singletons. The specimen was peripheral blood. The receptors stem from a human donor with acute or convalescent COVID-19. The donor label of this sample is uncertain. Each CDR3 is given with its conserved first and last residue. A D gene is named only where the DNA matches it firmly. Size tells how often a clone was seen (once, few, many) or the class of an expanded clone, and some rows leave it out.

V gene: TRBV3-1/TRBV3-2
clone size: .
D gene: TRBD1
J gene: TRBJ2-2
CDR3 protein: CASSQAGQANTGELFF
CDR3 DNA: TGTGCCAGCAGCCAAGCTGGACAGGCGAACACCGGGGAGCTGTTTTTT

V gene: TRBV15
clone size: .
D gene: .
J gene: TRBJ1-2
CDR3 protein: CATSRAPTDNYGYTF
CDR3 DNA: TGTGCCACCAGCAGAGCCCCAACTGATAACTATGGCTACACCTTC

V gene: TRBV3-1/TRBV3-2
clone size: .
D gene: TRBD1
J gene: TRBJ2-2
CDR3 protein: CASSLGTGAFRTGELFF
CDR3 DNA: TGTGCCAGCAGCTTGGGGACAGGGGCCTTCAGAACCGGGGAGCTGTTTTTT

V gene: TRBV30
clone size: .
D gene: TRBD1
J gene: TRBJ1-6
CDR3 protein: CAWTSGQANSPLHF
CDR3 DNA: TGTGCCTGGACCTCGGGACAGGCAAATTCACCCCTCCACTTT

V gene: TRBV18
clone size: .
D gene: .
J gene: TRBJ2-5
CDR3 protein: CASSDISKETQYF
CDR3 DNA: TGTGCCAGCTCCGACATATCCAAAGAGACCCAGTACTTC

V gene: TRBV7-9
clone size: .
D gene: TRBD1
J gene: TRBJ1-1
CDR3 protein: CASSPTGVTEAFF
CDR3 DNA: TGTGCCAGCAGCCCAACAGGGGTCACTGAAGCTTTCTTT

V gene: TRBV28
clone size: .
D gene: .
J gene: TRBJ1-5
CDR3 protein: CASSLSGGAYQPQHF
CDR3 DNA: TGTGCCAGCAGTTTATCGGGGGGAGCTTATCAGCCCCAGCATTTT

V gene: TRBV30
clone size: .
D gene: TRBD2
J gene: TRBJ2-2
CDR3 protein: CAWRFPGGSALFF
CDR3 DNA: TGTGCCTGGAGATTTCCGGGGGGGAGTGCGCTGTTTTTT

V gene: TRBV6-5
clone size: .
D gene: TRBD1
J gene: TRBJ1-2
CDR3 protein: CASRTTGINGYTF
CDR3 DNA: TGTGCCAGCAGGACGACAGGGATCAATGGCTACACCTTC

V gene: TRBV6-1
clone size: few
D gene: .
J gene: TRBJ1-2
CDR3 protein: CASSERNTGPGDYGYTF
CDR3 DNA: TGTGCCAGCAGTGAACGAAACACAGGGCCCGGGGACTATGGCTACACCTTC

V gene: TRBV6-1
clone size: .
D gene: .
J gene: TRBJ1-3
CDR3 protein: CASSEVARGNSGNTIYF
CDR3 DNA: TGTGCCAGCAGTGAAGTTGCCAGGGGAAACTCTGGAAACACCATATATTTT

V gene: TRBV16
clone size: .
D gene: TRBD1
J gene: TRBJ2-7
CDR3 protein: CASSPRGRVLGQGVDYEQYF
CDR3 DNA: TGTGCCAGCAGCCCAAGGGGACGGGTATTGGGCCAGGGGGTTGACTACGAGCAGTACTTC

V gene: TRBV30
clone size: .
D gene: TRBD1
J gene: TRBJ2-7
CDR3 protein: CAWSAGTGPYEQYF
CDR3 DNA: TGTGCCTGGTCAGCCGGGACAGGGCCCTACGAGCAGTACTTC

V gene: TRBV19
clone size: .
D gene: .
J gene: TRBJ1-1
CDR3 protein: CASRDLRGNTEAFF
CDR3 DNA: TGTGCCAGTAGAGACCTCAGGGGAAACACTGAAGCTTTCTTT

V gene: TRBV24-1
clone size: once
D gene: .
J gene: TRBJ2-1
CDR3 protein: CATSKGLAPSYNEQFF
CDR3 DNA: TGTGCCACCAGTAAAGGCCTAGCGCCGAGCTACAATGAGCAGTTCTTC

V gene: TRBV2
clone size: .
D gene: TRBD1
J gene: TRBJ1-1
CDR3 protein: CASSGGQGAGNTEAFF
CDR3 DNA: TGTGCCAGCAGTGGGGGCCAGGGGGCGGGGAACACTGAAGCTTTCTTT

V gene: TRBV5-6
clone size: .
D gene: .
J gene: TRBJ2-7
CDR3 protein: CASSLGLVNEQYF
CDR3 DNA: TGTGCCAGCAGCTTGGGACTAGTTAACGAGCAGTACTTC

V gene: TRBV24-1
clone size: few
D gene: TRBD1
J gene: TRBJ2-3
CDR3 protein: CATSDPGQGAGKQYF
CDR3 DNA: TGTGCCACCAGTGATCCGGGACAGGGGGCAGGAAAGCAGTATTTT

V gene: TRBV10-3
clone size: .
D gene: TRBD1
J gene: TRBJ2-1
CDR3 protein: CAISGQGTEQFF
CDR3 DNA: TGTGCCATCAGTGGACAGGGTACTGAGCAGTTCTTC

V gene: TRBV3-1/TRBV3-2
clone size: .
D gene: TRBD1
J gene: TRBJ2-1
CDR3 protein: CASSRDLTGGGEQFF
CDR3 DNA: TGTGCCAGCAGCCGAGACTTGACAGGGGGAGGTGAGCAGTTCTTC

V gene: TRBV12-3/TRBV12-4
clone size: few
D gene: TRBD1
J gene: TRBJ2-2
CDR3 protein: CASSPGGTGELFF
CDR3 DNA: TGTGCCAGCAGCCCAGGGGGCACCGGGGAGCTGTTTTTT

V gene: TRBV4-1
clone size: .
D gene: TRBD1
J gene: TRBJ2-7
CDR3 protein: CASSPGGTGVYEQYF
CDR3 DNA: TGCGCCAGCAGCCCTGGCGGGACAGGGGTTTACGAGCAGTACTTC

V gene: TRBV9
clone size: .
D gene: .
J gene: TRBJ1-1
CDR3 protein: CASSAQLGVNTEAFF
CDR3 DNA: TGTGCCAGCAGCGCTCAACTCGGGGTGAACACTGAAGCTTTCTTT

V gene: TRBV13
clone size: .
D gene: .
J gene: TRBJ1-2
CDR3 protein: CASRDSRRLNYGYTF
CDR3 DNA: TGTGCCAGCAGGGACAGCCGAAGGTTGAACTATGGCTACACCTTC

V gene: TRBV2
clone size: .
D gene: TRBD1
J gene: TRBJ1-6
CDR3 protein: CASSKDRGLTPLHF
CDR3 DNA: TGTGCCAGCAGTAAGGACAGGGGGTTGACACCCCTCCACTTT

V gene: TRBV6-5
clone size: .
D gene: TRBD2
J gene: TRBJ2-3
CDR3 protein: CASRRLAGGTDTQYF
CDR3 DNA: TGTGCCAGCAGGAGACTAGCGGGGGGTACAGATACGCAGTATTTT

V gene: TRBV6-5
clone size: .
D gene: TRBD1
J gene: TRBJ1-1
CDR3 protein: CASMSWTGKLAEAFF
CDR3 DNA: TGTGCCAGCATGTCTTGGACAGGAAAGTTAGCTGAAGCTTTCTTT

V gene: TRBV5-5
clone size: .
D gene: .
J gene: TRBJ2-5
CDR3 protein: CASSSRPETQYF
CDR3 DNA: TGTGCCAGCAGCTCTAGGCCCGAGACCCAGTACTTC

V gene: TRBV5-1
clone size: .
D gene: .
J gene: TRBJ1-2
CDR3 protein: CASSEAGTRGYTF
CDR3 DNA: TGCGCCAGCAGCGAAGCCGGGACTCGTGGCTACACCTTC

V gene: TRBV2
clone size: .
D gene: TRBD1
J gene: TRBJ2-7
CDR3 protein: CASQYDRGLSYEQYF
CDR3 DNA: TGTGCCAGCCAATACGACAGGGGGCTCTCCTACGAGCAGTACTTC

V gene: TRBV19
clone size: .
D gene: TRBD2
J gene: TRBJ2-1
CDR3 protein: CASSIEASGSVQFF
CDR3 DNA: TGTGCCAGTAGTATAGAAGCTAGCGGGAGTGTTCAGTTCTTC

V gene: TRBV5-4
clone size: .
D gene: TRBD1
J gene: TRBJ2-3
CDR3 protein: CASSGPRTGNTDTQYF
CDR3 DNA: TGTGCCAGCAGCGGACCCCGGACAGGGAACACAGATACGCAGTATTTT

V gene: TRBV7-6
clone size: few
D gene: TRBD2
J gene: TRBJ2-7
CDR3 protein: CASSLEGGRAYEQYF
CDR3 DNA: TGTGCCAGCAGCTTAGAGGGCGGGAGGGCGTACGAGCAGTACTTC

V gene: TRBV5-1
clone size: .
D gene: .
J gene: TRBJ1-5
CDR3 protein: CASSSTGEKNQPQHF
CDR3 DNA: TGCGCCAGCAGTTCGACAGGCGAGAAAAATCAGCCCCAGCATTTT

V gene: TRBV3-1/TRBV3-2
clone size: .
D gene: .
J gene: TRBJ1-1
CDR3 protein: CASSQVRGNTEAFF
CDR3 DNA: TGTGCCAGCAGCCAAGTTCGGGGGAACACTGAAGCTTTCTTT

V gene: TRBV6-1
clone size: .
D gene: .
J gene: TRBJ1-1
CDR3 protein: CASSEAVDTEAFF
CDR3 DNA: TGTGCCAGCAGTGAAGCAGTAGACACTGAAGCTTTCTTT

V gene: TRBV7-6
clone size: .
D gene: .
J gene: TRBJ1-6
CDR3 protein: CASSLEARGASYNSPLHF
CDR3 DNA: TGTGCCAGCAGCTTAGAGGCCAGGGGAGCTTCCTATAATTCACCCCTCCACTTT

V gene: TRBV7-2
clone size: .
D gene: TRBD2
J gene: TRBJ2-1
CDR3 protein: CASSFQAGVDNEQFF
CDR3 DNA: TGTGCCAGCAGCTTCCAAGCGGGAGTCGACAATGAGCAGTTCTTC

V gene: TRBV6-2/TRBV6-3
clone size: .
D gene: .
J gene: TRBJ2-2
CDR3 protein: CASSYSSGAGELFF
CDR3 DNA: TGTGCCAGCAGTTACTCCTCGGGGGCCGGGGAGCTGTTTTTT

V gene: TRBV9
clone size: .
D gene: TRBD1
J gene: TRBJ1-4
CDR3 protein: CASSGGQGIATNEKLFF
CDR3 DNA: TGTGCCAGCAGCGGCGGACAGGGGATTGCAACTAATGAAAAACTGTTTTTT

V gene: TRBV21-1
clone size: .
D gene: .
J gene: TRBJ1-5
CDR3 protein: CASRGQLGNQPQHF
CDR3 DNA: TGTGCCAGCAGGGGGCAGTTAGGCAATCAGCCCCAGCATTTT

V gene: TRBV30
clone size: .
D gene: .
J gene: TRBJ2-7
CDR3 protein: CAWSEVAVYEQYF
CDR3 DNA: TGTGCCTGGAGTGAGGTAGCGGTTTACGAGCAGTACTTC

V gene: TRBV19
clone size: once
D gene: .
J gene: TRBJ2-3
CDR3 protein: CASSHLQTGVSTDTQYF
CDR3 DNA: TGTGCCAGTAGTCATCTTCAGACGGGGGTTAGCACAGATACGCAGTATTTT

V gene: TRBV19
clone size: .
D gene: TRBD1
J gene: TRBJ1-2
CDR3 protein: CASSITLDRAGGYTF
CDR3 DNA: TGTGCCAGTAGCATAACCCTCGACAGGGCTGGAGGCTACACCTTC

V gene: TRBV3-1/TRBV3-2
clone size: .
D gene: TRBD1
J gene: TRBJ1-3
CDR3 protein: CASSQAGQGLAGNTIYF
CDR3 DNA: TGTGCCAGCAGCCAAGCCGGACAGGGACTTGCTGGAAACACCATATATTTT

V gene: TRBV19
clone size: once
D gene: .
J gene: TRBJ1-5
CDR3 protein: CASSIEGNQPQHF
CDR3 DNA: TGTGCCAGTAGTATCGAGGGAAATCAGCCCCAGCATTTT

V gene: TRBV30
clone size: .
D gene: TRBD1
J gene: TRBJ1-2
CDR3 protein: CAWSQGTGNGYTF
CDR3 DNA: TGTGCCTGGAGCCAAGGGACAGGCAATGGCTACACCTTC

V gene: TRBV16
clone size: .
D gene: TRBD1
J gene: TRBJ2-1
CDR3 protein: CASSQSLGGRYNEQFF
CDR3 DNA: TGTGCCAGCAGCCAATCTTTAGGGGGCCGTTATAATGAGCAGTTCTTC

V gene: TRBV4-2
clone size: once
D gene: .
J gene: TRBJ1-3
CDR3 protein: CASSQGPMRGSDGNTIYF
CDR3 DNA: TGTGCCAGCAGCCAGGGGCCAATGCGTGGGTCGGATGGAAACACCATATATTTT

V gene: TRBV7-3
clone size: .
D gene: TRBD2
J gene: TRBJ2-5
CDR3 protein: CASSLRGTSGGPGIFRKSETQYF
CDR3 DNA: TGTGCCAGCAGCTTAAGAGGGACTAGCGGGGGCCCGGGCATATTTAGGAAGTCGGAGACCCAGTACTTC

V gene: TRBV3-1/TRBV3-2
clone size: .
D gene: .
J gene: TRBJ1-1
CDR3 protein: CASSQSTGTILEAFF
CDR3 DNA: TGTGCCAGCAGCCAAAGCACTGGGACAATACTTGAAGCTTTCTTT

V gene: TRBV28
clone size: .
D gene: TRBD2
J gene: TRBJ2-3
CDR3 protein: CASSSPGASGRTDTQYF
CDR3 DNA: TGTGCCAGCAGTTCCCCCGGGGCTAGCGGTCGCACAGATACGCAGTATTTT

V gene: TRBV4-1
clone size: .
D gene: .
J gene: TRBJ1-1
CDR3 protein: CASSPPDGGAFF
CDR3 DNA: TGCGCCAGCAGCCCCCCGGACGGAGGAGCTTTCTTT

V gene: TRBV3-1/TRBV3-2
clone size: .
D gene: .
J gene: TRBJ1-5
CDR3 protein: CASSQDIWRQRNQPQHF
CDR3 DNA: TGTGCCAGCAGCCAAGATATATGGAGACAGCGCAATCAGCCCCAGCATTTT

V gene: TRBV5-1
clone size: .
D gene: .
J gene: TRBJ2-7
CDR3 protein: CASSLAGQGNEQYF
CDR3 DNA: TGCGCCAGCAGCTTGGCTGGGCAGGGAAACGAGCAGTACTTC

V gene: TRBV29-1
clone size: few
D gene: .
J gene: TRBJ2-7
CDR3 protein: CSAGLTYEQYF
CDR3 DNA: TGCAGCGCGGGTCTTACCTACGAGCAGTACTTC

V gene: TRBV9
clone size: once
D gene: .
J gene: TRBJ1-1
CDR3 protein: CASSAQGMGTEAFF
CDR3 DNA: TGTGCCAGCAGCGCACAGGGCATGGGCACTGAAGCTTTCTTT

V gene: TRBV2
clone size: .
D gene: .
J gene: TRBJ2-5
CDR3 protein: CASTGEAQETQYF
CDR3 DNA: TGTGCCAGCACCGGGGAGGCGCAAGAGACCCAGTACTTC